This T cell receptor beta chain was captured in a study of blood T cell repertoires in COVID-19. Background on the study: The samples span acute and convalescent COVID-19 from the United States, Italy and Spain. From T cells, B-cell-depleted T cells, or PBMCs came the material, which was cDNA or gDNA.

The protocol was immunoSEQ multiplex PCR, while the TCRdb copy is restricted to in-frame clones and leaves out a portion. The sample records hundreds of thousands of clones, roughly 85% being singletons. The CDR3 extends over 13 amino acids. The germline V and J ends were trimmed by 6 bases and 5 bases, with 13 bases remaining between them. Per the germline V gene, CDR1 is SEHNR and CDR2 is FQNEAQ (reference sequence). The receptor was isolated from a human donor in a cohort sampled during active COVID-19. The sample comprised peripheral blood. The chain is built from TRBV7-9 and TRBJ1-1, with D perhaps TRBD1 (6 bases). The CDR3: CASRRGGGTEAFF. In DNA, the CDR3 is TGTGCCAGCAGACGAGGGGGTGGAACTGAAGCTTTCTTT.